The TCR beta chain described here comes from a study of blood T cell repertoires in COVID-19. Study in general: The samples span acute and convalescent COVID-19 from the United States, Italy and Spain. Sources were T cells, B-cell-depleted T cells, or PBMCs; the material itself was cDNA or gDNA.

Germline loops: CDR1 SGHTS, CDR2 YDEGEE. The junction had 9 bases not matched to a gene; V was cut back by 3 bases and J by 8 bases. CDR3 length equals 16 residues. Original handling: Reference gene primer amplification gave nucleated cell count estimates. Produced via immunoSEQ multiplex PCR; TCRdb's table is partial and in-frame only. V and J calls and clone size are copied from that table; D and trimming were computed from the DNA. There are 58,000 or so clones in the sample; around 78% occur only once, and about 5.3% lies in the top ten. What was sequenced was peripheral blood. This rearrangement joins TRBV5-8 to TRBJ1-6; 9 bases match TRBD1. The sequence derives from a human donor in a cohort sampled during active COVID-19. The CDR3 loop reads CASSSGTGLYDSPLHF. For the CDR3, the DNA is TGTGCCAGCAGCTCCGGGACAGGGCTGTATGATTCACCCCTCCACTTT.